This TCR beta chain was retrieved from a study of cytomegalovirus exposure and HLA in healthy donors. Study findings and constraints: Versus the approximately 700-donor mean, an Asian-associated ancestry cluster reportedly showed fewer N-insertions in a later analysis.

The PCR ran on 60 Vbeta and 13 Jbeta primers. Using immunoSEQ multiplex PCR, the repertoire was profiled, and TCRdb retains in-frame clones only, with some absent. The repertoire holds some 160,000 clones, with approximately 76% as singletons. Concerning this clone itself: No antigen is known for it.

The V end lost 7 bases, the J end lost 4 bases, and 7 bases lay between the germline ends. The germline CDR1 and CDR2 sequences are SNHLY and FYNNEI. This CDR3 is 11 amino acids long. Sequenced: PBMCs. This clonotype was sampled from a woman aged 18-29 years in good health and CMV-seropositive. V and J are TRBV2 and TRBJ2-5, with TRBD2 as a possible D gene (5 bases). The CDR3 region has the DNA TGTGCCAGCAATGGACTAGAGACCCAGTACTTC. This codes for CASNGLETQYF.